These 18 T cell receptor beta chains were sequenced from one sample in a study of Ad26.COV2.S vaccination and SARS-CoV-2 variants. Repertoires were generated with immunoSEQ multiplex PCR, while TCRdb's copy carries only in-frame clones and drops some. The sample has 200,000 to 300,000 clones, about 83% seen once. As for treatment: some 20 received Ad26.COV2.S at low or high dose, single or two shots; five or six received placebo; per-sample allocation not given. Specimens were obtained on day 63 following the first vaccine or placebo injection. The input for sequencing was peripheral blood, taken in a trial of Ad26.COV2.S vaccine versus placebo. These TCRs come from a person between 18 and 59 years old who received the Ad26.COV2.S COVID-19 vaccine or a placebo.

This clone has just one count. V gene TRBV5-4 combines with J gene TRBJ1-2; 9 nucleotides line up with TRBD1. The CDR3 covers 15 residues. Trimming cost V 4 bases and J 3 bases; bases outside gene matches: 7. Germline assignment: CDR1 SGHNT and CDR2 YYREEE (reference sequence). This chain's CDR3 is CASSPEGQGYYGYTF. The CDR3 DNA follows: TGTGCCAGCAGCCCGGAGGGACAGGGCTACTATGGCTACACCTTC. Looking up the rest from reference TRBV5-4 and TRBJ1-2 gives the full variable domain: ETGVTQSPTHLIKTRGQQVTLRCSSQSGHNTVSWYQQALGQGPQFIFQYYREEENGRGNFPPRFSGLQFPNYSSELNVNALELDDSALYLCASSPEGQGYYGYTFGSGTRLTVV.

In DNA form, the CDR3 reads TGTGCCAGCAGTGACCGGAACCGGGACAGCTCCTACGAGCAGTACTTC. This sequence encodes CASSDRNRDSSYEQYF. The chain is built from TRBV6-2 or TRBV6-3 and TRBJ2-7; 7 nucleotides line up with TRBD1. V trimming: 5 bases; J trimming: 0 bases; junction bases outside the gene matches: 10. The CDR3 is 16 residues long. Germline V gene data show CDR1 as MNHEY and CDR2 as SVGEGT.

This CDR3 reads CASSLAGEGREKTNEKLFF. CDR3 in DNA: TGTGCCAGCAGCTTGGCGGGGGAGGGCAGGGAGAAAACTAATGAAAAACTGTTTTTT. The chain carries TRBV5-5 and TRBJ1-4; perhaps TRBD1 as D (5 bases). In germline, CDR1 is SGHKS, CDR2 YYEKEE (reference sequence). With 0 bases removed from V and 1 base from J, the gap between germline ends came to 19 bases. This CDR3 spans 19 amino acids.

The rearrangement links TRBV7-9 to TRBJ2-5; TRBD1 matches at 7 bases. Germline V gene lookup returns CDR1 SEHNR and CDR2 FQNEAQ (reference sequence). This CDR3 is built from 14 residues. J gave up 5 bases and V 4 bases, and 7 bases lay outside the gene matches. The CDR3 DNA follows: TGTGCCAGCAGCTCGTACAGGGGTTGGGAGACCCAGTACTTC. Amino acid sequence: CASSSYRGWETQYF.

The chain couples TRBV14 to TRBJ1-1; 9 bases are a match to TRBD1. The CDR3 loop spans 17 amino acids. V gave up 5 bases and J gave up 5 bases; unmatched junction bases: 15. Germline CDR1 and CDR2: SGHDN and FVKESK. The CDR3 is CASSARDRVWVGTEAFF. CDR3 nucleotide sequence: TGTGCCAGCAGCGCCCGGGACAGGGTATGGGTGGGAACTGAAGCTTTCTTT.

The chain carries TRBV27 and TRBJ2-1, with 12 bases fitting TRBD2. Germline values: CDR1 MNHEY, CDR2 SMNVEV (reference sequence). Germline trimming cut 2 bases from V and 0 bases from J; bases unmatched to any gene: 2. The CDR3 sequence is 17 residues long. CDR3 loop: CASSLLAGGYSYNEQFF. The CDR3 bases are TGTGCCAGCAGTTTACTAGCGGGAGGGTACTCCTACAATGAGCAGTTCTTC.

CDR3 coding DNA: TGTGCCAGTCTGGCCGGGGTTCTCTACGAGCAGTACGTC. Amino acid sequence: CASLAGVLYEQYV. This chain uses TRBV19 with TRBJ2-7, with a tentative D call TRBD2 (5 bases). The CDR3 is made up of 13 amino acids. Deletions cut 8 bases from V and 3 bases from J, with 14 bases between. Looked up from germline, CDR1 is LNHDA and CDR2 is SQIVND (reference sequence).

The V call is TRBV6-4, the J call TRBJ1-2; 7 bases fit TRBD1. V gave up 2 bases and J gave up 4 bases; unmatched junction bases: 7. The CDR3 sequence is 15 residues long. Germline CDR1 and CDR2: MRHNA and SNTAGT. CDR3 protein: CASSDGTVGVYGYTF. CDR3 coding DNA: TGTGCCAGCAGTGACGGGACAGTCGGAGTCTATGGCTACACCTTC.

This clone was seen only once. The chain carries TRBV6-6 and TRBJ2-2; D is perhaps TRBD2 (6 bases). This CDR3 contains 14 residues. Per germline, CDR1 MNHNY and CDR2 SVGAGI (reference sequence). Trimming removed 7 bases at V and 2 bases at J, with 11 bases between. Here the CDR3 reads CASTQDYNTGELFF. CDR3 in DNA: TGTGCCAGCACCCAGGACTACAACACCGGGGAGCTGTTTTTT.

In its sample, this clone was seen a few times. In nucleotides, the CDR3 is TGCGCCAGCAGCCAAGAAGGTGGACTAGCGGGACGGAACACCGGGGAGCTGTTTTTT. It yields the protein CASSQEGGLAGRNTGELFF. The V and J genes are TRBV4-3 and TRBJ2-2, with TRBD2 matching 12 bases. Germline V gene data show CDR1 as LGHNA and CDR2 as YSLEER. The CDR3 runs 19 residues. V shed 0 bases, J shed 1 base, and the junction held 6 bases outside the gene matches.

CDR3 bases: TGTGCTCGTTCTCCAGGGTCGGATGGCTACACCTTC. It codes for CARSPGSDGYTF. V is TRBV21-1 and J is TRBJ1-2; the table calls TRBD1, which could not be checked here. TRBV21-1 is listed as a pseudogene. CDR3 length equals 12 residues.

The chain employs TRBV6-5 and TRBJ1-2; 11 bases line up with TRBD1. V lost 1 base, J lost 4 bases, and 2 bases stayed unmatched. The germline CDR1 and CDR2 sequences are MNHEY and SVGAGI. The CDR3 runs 15 residues. The CDR3 spells CASSYYGTGGYGYTF. CDR3 in DNA: TGTGCCAGCAGTTACTACGGGACAGGGGGCTATGGCTACACCTTC.

J is TRBJ2-3 and V is TRBV5-6; D unresolved. The ends were cut back, 0 bases at V and 2 bases at J, with 10 bases in the middle. CDR1 is SGHDT and CDR2 is YYEEEE in the germline V gene. This CDR3 spans 15 amino acids. This CDR3 is CASSLVSYLTDTQYF. CDR3 in DNA: TGTGCCAGCAGCTTGGTTAGTTATCTCACAGATACGCAGTATTTT.

In the case of this clone: The sample holds other DNA sequences that translate to the same CDR3. The V and J genes are TRBV7-3 and TRBJ2-1; no clear D. Germline V lookup: CDR1 SGHTA, CDR2 FQGTGA. Trimming pared 1 base from V and 4 bases from J, leaving 5 bases between. CDR3 length: 13 amino acids. The CDR3 loop reads CASSLSGYNEQFF. The CDR3 DNA reads as TGTGCCAGCAGCTTAAGTGGTTACAATGAGCAGTTCTTC.

The chain combines TRBV5-1 with TRBJ1-1; maybe TRBD1 (6 bases). There are 14 residues in the CDR3. The germline gives CDR1 SGHRS, CDR2 YFSETQ. Trimming took 5 bases from V and 4 from J, leaving 15 bases between them. The CDR3 sequence: CASSPTGGTTEAFF. Written as DNA, the CDR3 is TGCGCCAGCAGTCCGACGGGGGGCACCACTGAAGCTTTCTTT.

This chain links TRBV7-6 with TRBJ2-3, with 8 nucleotides matching TRBD1. V was pared by 5 bases and J by 0 bases, with 4 bases of the junction left unmatched. The CDR3 spans 15 residues. Germline V gene data show CDR1 as SGHVS and CDR2 as FNYEAQ. For the CDR3, the DNA is TGTGCCAGCAGCCAGACAGGGGTCAGCACAGATACGCAGTATTTT. Translating it yields CASSQTGVSTDTQYF.

The chain uses TRBV5-6 and TRBJ2-5; D is unresolved. The germline V gene has CDR1 SGHDT and CDR2 YYEEEE. This CDR3 spans 13 amino acids. V lost 4 bases and J lost 7, with 14 bases in between. The DNA of the CDR3 is TGTGCCAGCAGCCAAGGGTCGGGTTTGACCCAGTACTTC. Translation: CASSQGSGLTQYF.

This clone has just one count. The chain uses TRBV25-1 and TRBJ2-1; D possibly uses TRBD1 or TRBD2 (6 bases each). Germline CDR1 and CDR2: MGHDK and SYGVNS. Trimming shortened V by 4 bases and J by 9 bases, and 13 bases separated the two germline ends. The CDR3 length is 13 residues. CDR3: CASSVKGGSEQFF. The CDR3 bases are TGTGCCAGCAGTGTAAAGGGGGGCAGTGAGCAGTTCTTC.